The clone carrying this T cell receptor (beta chain) showed up many times. V gave up 7 bases and J gave up 6 bases; unmatched junction bases: 6. The CDR3 totals 13 residues. This sample is drawn from a study of T cells after yellow fever vaccination. TCRdb fed the 5' RACE reads into MiXCR, producing one record per CDR3 protein. The sample shows around 350,000 distinct CDR3 sequences, 6.2% of them seen only once. The V and J genes are TRBV12-3 or TRBV12-4 and TRBJ2-1; 7 bases align to TRBD1. The sequence came from a man aged 25 to 40 who received the YFV17D yellow fever vaccine. The sample here was PBMCs, taken 5 days after the yellow fever booster vaccination. In nucleotides, the CDR3 is TGTGCCAGCACTACCGGGACAGCCAATGAGCAGTTCTTC. Its translation is CASTTGTANEQFF.